This is a list of T cell receptor beta chains from one sample in a study of CD4 T cell repertoires in COVID-19. Sequenced by immunoSEQ multiplex PCR; TCRdb stores in-frame clones only, minus some. Altogether 20,000 to 25,000 clones are present, 87% being singletons, with the ten largest covering less than 0.75%. Sequencing was performed on central memory CD4+ T cells from blood, taken before the COVID-19 pandemic. These receptors all stem from a human donor who had COVID-19. Each CDR3 is given with its conserved first and last residue. The order of the fields is CDR3 DNA, CDR3 protein, J gene, clone size, V gene, D gene. D genes are given only for firm matches. Size values are once, few and many counts, or a class for expanded clones, and some rows have none.

CDR3nt: TGTGCCAGCAGCTTAATAGGGACTGGGGAAGCGGGGGCCCAGAATGAGCAGTTCTTC
CDR3aa: CASSLIGTGEAGAQNEQFF
j_gene: TRBJ2-1
abundance: NA
v_gene: TRBV7-3
d_gene: TRBD2

CDR3nt: TGTGCCAGCAGCTCCCGCGGCGGGGTTACCGCGAACACCGGGGAGCTGTTTTTT
CDR3aa: CASSSRGGVTANTGELFF
j_gene: TRBJ2-2
abundance: NA
v_gene: TRBV5-5
d_gene: NA

CDR3nt: TGTGCCAGCAGCTTAGTGGGGTTCGCGGGAGGGAACACAGATACGCAGTATTTT
CDR3aa: CASSLVGFAGGNTDTQYF
j_gene: TRBJ2-3
abundance: NA
v_gene: TRBV11-2
d_gene: TRBD2

CDR3nt: TGTGCCAGTAGTATATCGGATCAGCCCCAGCATTTT
CDR3aa: CASSISDQPQHF
j_gene: TRBJ1-5
abundance: NA
v_gene: TRBV19
d_gene: NA

CDR3nt: TGCGCCAGCAGCCAAGAAAGCAAGGACAGGGGGCGACGAGGCTACACCTTC
CDR3aa: CASSQESKDRGRRGYTF
j_gene: TRBJ1-2
abundance: NA
v_gene: TRBV4-1
d_gene: TRBD1

CDR3nt: TGTGCCAGTGGGGACAGGGGTAGCGAAAAACTGTTTTTT
CDR3aa: CASGDRGSEKLFF
j_gene: TRBJ1-4
abundance: NA
v_gene: TRBV19
d_gene: TRBD1

CDR3nt: TGTGCCATCCGAAGGGACAGGGCTCGAAACACCGGGGAGCTGTTTTTT
CDR3aa: CAIRRDRARNTGELFF
j_gene: TRBJ2-2
abundance: NA
v_gene: TRBV10-3
d_gene: TRBD1

CDR3nt: TGTGCCAGCATTCGGCAGGGTGGGTGGTGGACTGAAGCTTTCTTT
CDR3aa: CASIRQGGWWTEAFF
j_gene: TRBJ1-1
abundance: NA
v_gene: TRBV28
d_gene: NA

CDR3nt: TGTGCCAGCAGTCGCACTAGAGAAGATGAGCAGTTCTTC
CDR3aa: CASSRTREDEQFF
j_gene: TRBJ2-1
abundance: NA
v_gene: TRBV7-9
d_gene: NA

CDR3nt: TGTGCCAGCATAGACCTAGCGGGAGTCTCCAATGAGCAGTTCTTC
CDR3aa: CASIDLAGVSNEQFF
j_gene: TRBJ2-1
abundance: few
v_gene: TRBV6-6
d_gene: TRBD2

CDR3nt: TGTGCCAGCAGCTTAGGGCGGGGGTCCCCGAGCTTC
CDR3aa: CASSLGRGSPSF
j_gene: TRBJ2-7
abundance: NA
v_gene: TRBV7-2
d_gene: TRBD2

CDR3nt: TGTGCCAGCAGCTTAGGTGGGACAGGGAACACTGAAGCTTTCTTT
CDR3aa: CASSLGGTGNTEAFF
j_gene: TRBJ1-1
abundance: NA
v_gene: TRBV11-2
d_gene: TRBD1

CDR3nt: TGTGCCAGCAGTTCAAATCGGAGAGCTTTCTTT
CDR3aa: CASSSNRRAFF
j_gene: TRBJ1-1
abundance: NA
v_gene: TRBV6-5
d_gene: NA

CDR3nt: TGTGCCAGCAGTTCGGTGAACACTGAAGCTTTCTTT
CDR3aa: CASSSVNTEAFF
j_gene: TRBJ1-1
abundance: NA
v_gene: TRBV6-6
d_gene: NA

CDR3nt: TGTGCCATAGGACTGAACGACAATGAGCAGTTCTTC
CDR3aa: CAIGLNDNEQFF
j_gene: TRBJ2-1
abundance: NA
v_gene: TRBV10-3
d_gene: NA

CDR3nt: TGCAGCGTGACCGGACTAGCGGTATACAATGAGCAGTTCTTC
CDR3aa: CSVTGLAVYNEQFF
j_gene: TRBJ2-1
abundance: NA
v_gene: TRBV29-1
d_gene: TRBD2

CDR3nt: TGCGCCAGCAGCTGGGGCGTGGGGAACACTGAAGCTTTCTTT
CDR3aa: CASSWGVGNTEAFF
j_gene: TRBJ1-1
abundance: NA
v_gene: TRBV5-1
d_gene: NA

CDR3nt: TGTGCCAGCTCACCCACAGGGCTATCCTACGAGCAGTACTTC
CDR3aa: CASSPTGLSYEQYF
j_gene: TRBJ2-7
abundance: NA
v_gene: TRBV18
d_gene: NA

CDR3nt: TGCGCCAGCAGCCGGGGCGGGGGCCACAACACCGGGGAGCTGTTTTTT
CDR3aa: CASSRGGGHNTGELFF
j_gene: TRBJ2-2
abundance: NA
v_gene: TRBV5-1
d_gene: NA

CDR3nt: TGTGCCAGCAGTTTATTCCACCCACCTAGGGGCCGCGAGCAGTACTTC
CDR3aa: CASSLFHPPRGREQYF
j_gene: TRBJ2-7
abundance: NA
v_gene: TRBV27
d_gene: NA

CDR3nt: TGTGCCAGTAGTATAGGGCAGGGGGGAACCGGGGAGCTGTTTTTT
CDR3aa: CASSIGQGGTGELFF
j_gene: TRBJ2-2
abundance: NA
v_gene: TRBV19
d_gene: NA

CDR3nt: TGCGCCAGCAGCAAAAGCATGAACACTGAAGCTTTCTTT
CDR3aa: CASSKSMNTEAFF
j_gene: TRBJ1-1
abundance: NA
v_gene: TRBV5-1
d_gene: NA

CDR3nt: TGTGCCAGCGCCTCCGGGACAGGGGGTTTCAATGAGCAGTTCTTC
CDR3aa: CASASGTGGFNEQFF
j_gene: TRBJ2-1
abundance: NA
v_gene: TRBV2
d_gene: TRBD1

CDR3nt: TGTGCCAGCAGCTTTTTACAGGGTGGGACTGAAGCTTTCTTT
CDR3aa: CASSFLQGGTEAFF
j_gene: TRBJ1-1
abundance: once
v_gene: TRBV11-2
d_gene: NA

CDR3nt: TGTGCCAGCAGCTTGGGGGACAGGAATATGAACACTGAAGCTTTCTTT
CDR3aa: CASSLGDRNMNTEAFF
j_gene: TRBJ1-1
abundance: NA
v_gene: TRBV7-9
d_gene: TRBD1

CDR3nt: TGTGCCAGCGGACAGGGGAGAGACTATGGCTACACCTTC
CDR3aa: CASGQGRDYGYTF
j_gene: TRBJ1-2
abundance: NA
v_gene: TRBV10-3
d_gene: TRBD1

CDR3nt: TGTGCCAGCGTGAGTGAAGCTTTCTTT
CDR3aa: CASVSEAFF
j_gene: TRBJ1-1
abundance: NA
v_gene: TRBV6-6
d_gene: NA

CDR3nt: TGTGCCATCAGTGAGCTCCTAGGTAACGCCGAGCAGTACTTC
CDR3aa: CAISELLGNAEQYF
j_gene: TRBJ2-7
abundance: NA
v_gene: TRBV10-3
d_gene: NA

CDR3nt: TGTGCCAGCAGCGTTGGGATAGCGGGGGGGCAAGAGACCCAGTACTTC
CDR3aa: CASSVGIAGGQETQYF
j_gene: TRBJ2-5
abundance: NA
v_gene: TRBV9
d_gene: TRBD2

CDR3nt: TGTGCCAGCAGCCCCCGCGACAGTGACTACAATGAGCAGTTCTTC
CDR3aa: CASSPRDSDYNEQFF
j_gene: TRBJ2-1
abundance: NA
v_gene: TRBV7-3
d_gene: NA

CDR3nt: TGTGCCAGCAGTGAAGCTTCAGGGGGCGCAGGCTATGGCTACACCTTC
CDR3aa: CASSEASGGAGYGYTF
j_gene: TRBJ1-2
abundance: NA
v_gene: TRBV6-1
d_gene: TRBD1

CDR3nt: TGTGCCAGCAGTTCGACTGGTAATTCGCCCTACGAGCAGTACTTC
CDR3aa: CASSSTGNSPYEQYF
j_gene: TRBJ2-7
abundance: NA
v_gene: TRBV28
d_gene: NA

CDR3nt: TGTGCCAGCAGCTTAGTTCTAGCGGGTAAAAATGAGCAGTTCTTC
CDR3aa: CASSLVLAGKNEQFF
j_gene: TRBJ2-1
abundance: NA
v_gene: TRBV13
d_gene: TRBD2

CDR3nt: TGTGCCAGCAGCTTGACCGGGGGGCTTAGCTCCTACGAGCAGTACTTC
CDR3aa: CASSLTGGLSSYEQYF
j_gene: TRBJ2-7
abundance: NA
v_gene: TRBV5-6
d_gene: NA

CDR3nt: TGTGCCTGGAGCCTTACCGGCGGCGAGCAGTACTTC
CDR3aa: CAWSLTGGEQYF
j_gene: TRBJ2-7
abundance: NA
v_gene: TRBV30
d_gene: NA

CDR3nt: TGTGCCAGCGATAGGGGAGGGAAGCACACCGGGGAGCTGTTTTTT
CDR3aa: CASDRGGKHTGELFF
j_gene: TRBJ2-2
abundance: NA
v_gene: TRBV7-8
d_gene: TRBD2

CDR3nt: TGTGCCAGCAGCCCGACAGGTCGTGACGAGCAGTACTTC
CDR3aa: CASSPTGRDEQYF
j_gene: TRBJ2-7
abundance: NA
v_gene: TRBV5-5
d_gene: NA

CDR3nt: TGCGCCAGCAGAGAGGGAGGCGGGCCCTACAATGAGCAGTTCTTC
CDR3aa: CASREGGGPYNEQFF
j_gene: TRBJ2-1
abundance: NA
v_gene: TRBV5-1
d_gene: NA

CDR3nt: TGTGCCAGCAGCGACTCGAACACTGAAGCTTTCTTT
CDR3aa: CASSDSNTEAFF
j_gene: TRBJ1-1
abundance: NA
v_gene: TRBV27
d_gene: NA

CDR3nt: TGCGCCAGCAGCGGGGGGTTAACGGACCCCAGAGAGACCCAGTACTTC
CDR3aa: CASSGGLTDPRETQYF
j_gene: TRBJ2-5
abundance: NA
v_gene: TRBV5-1
d_gene: NA

CDR3nt: TGTGCCAGCAGCGCCCGGACAGGGGGCACTAATGAAAAACTGTTTTTT
CDR3aa: CASSARTGGTNEKLFF
j_gene: TRBJ1-4
abundance: NA
v_gene: TRBV11-2
d_gene: TRBD1

CDR3nt: TGCGCCAGCAGCTTGGAAGGGGTTCATCAGCCCCAGCATTTT
CDR3aa: CASSLEGVHQPQHF
j_gene: TRBJ1-5
abundance: few
v_gene: TRBV5-1
d_gene: NA

CDR3nt: TGTGCCAGCAGTCGCGAACAGGGGGGAAATTCACCCCTCCACTTT
CDR3aa: CASSREQGGNSPLHF
j_gene: TRBJ1-6
abundance: once
v_gene: TRBV6-5
d_gene: TRBD1

CDR3nt: TGCGCCAGCACCATTGGCGGGACTCGGGGCGGGGAGCTGTTTTTT
CDR3aa: CASTIGGTRGGELFF
j_gene: TRBJ2-2
abundance: NA
v_gene: TRBV5-1
d_gene: NA

CDR3nt: TGCGCCAGCAGCTTCACAGGGGGCTGGACAGATACGCAGTATTTT
CDR3aa: CASSFTGGWTDTQYF
j_gene: TRBJ2-3
abundance: NA
v_gene: TRBV5-1
d_gene: TRBD1

CDR3nt: TGTGCCAGCAGTCGCCGACTAGAAGTAGCCACCGGGGAGCTGTTTTTT
CDR3aa: CASSRRLEVATGELFF
j_gene: TRBJ2-2
abundance: NA
v_gene: TRBV5-6
d_gene: NA

CDR3nt: TGTGCCAGCAGCTTAGATTCCTCGGGACAGGGGTCGCAGCCCCAGCATTTT
CDR3aa: CASSLDSSGQGSQPQHF
j_gene: TRBJ1-5
abundance: NA
v_gene: TRBV7-8
d_gene: TRBD1

CDR3nt: TGTGCCATCAGGACGGGACTAGCGGGAGCTAATGAGCAGTTCTTC
CDR3aa: CAIRTGLAGANEQFF
j_gene: TRBJ2-1
abundance: NA
v_gene: TRBV10-3
d_gene: TRBD2

CDR3nt: TGTGCCAGTTTTGGGGGCCGCCTCTCTGGGGCCAACGTCCTGACTTTC
CDR3aa: CASFGGRLSGANVLTF
j_gene: TRBJ2-6
abundance: NA
v_gene: TRBV19
d_gene: NA

CDR3nt: TGTGCCACCAGCAGAGATTGGGACAGGGTCGGAAACACCATATATTTT
CDR3aa: CATSRDWDRVGNTIYF
j_gene: TRBJ1-3
abundance: NA
v_gene: TRBV15
d_gene: TRBD1

CDR3nt: TGTGCCAGCAGCTCCCCCCTAGCGGGAGGGCCGGGAAATGAGCAGTTCTTC
CDR3aa: CASSSPLAGGPGNEQFF
j_gene: TRBJ2-1
abundance: NA
v_gene: TRBV7-2
d_gene: TRBD2

CDR3nt: TGTGCCAGCAGCTTAGATAGGCAGGGACTGTTTTTT
CDR3aa: CASSLDRQGLFF
j_gene: TRBJ1-4
abundance: NA
v_gene: TRBV11-2
d_gene: NA

CDR3nt: TGCAGCGTCCGACAGGGGTTAGGCACCGGGGAGCTGTTTTTT
CDR3aa: CSVRQGLGTGELFF
j_gene: TRBJ2-2
abundance: NA
v_gene: TRBV29-1
d_gene: TRBD1

CDR3nt: TGTGCCAGCAGCGTAGTTGGGACAGGGGGCGGCGGCTACACCTTC
CDR3aa: CASSVVGTGGGGYTF
j_gene: TRBJ1-2
abundance: NA
v_gene: TRBV9
d_gene: TRBD1

CDR3nt: TGTGCCAGCAGTTTACAGGTCACCACCTACGAGCAGTACTTC
CDR3aa: CASSLQVTTYEQYF
j_gene: TRBJ2-7
abundance: NA
v_gene: TRBV28
d_gene: NA

CDR3nt: TGTGCCAGCAGGACCGGGACAGGCACCTACGAGCAGTACTTC
CDR3aa: CASRTGTGTYEQYF
j_gene: TRBJ2-7
abundance: once
v_gene: TRBV2
d_gene: TRBD1

CDR3nt: TGTGCCAGCAGACGTCCGGGACAGGGTTTGAGGGAGCAGTACTTC
CDR3aa: CASRRPGQGLREQYF
j_gene: TRBJ2-7
abundance: NA
v_gene: TRBV11-2
d_gene: TRBD1

CDR3nt: TGTGCTAGCACCGTCTCTAGGGCCAACGTCCTGACTTTC
CDR3aa: CASTVSRANVLTF
j_gene: TRBJ2-6
abundance: NA
v_gene: TRBV6-1
d_gene: NA

CDR3nt: TGTGCCAGCAGCTTAGCGGGGACAGGGGGGTCAACCTACGAGCAGTACTTC
CDR3aa: CASSLAGTGGSTYEQYF
j_gene: TRBJ2-7
abundance: NA
v_gene: TRBV7-8
d_gene: TRBD1

CDR3nt: TGCGCCAGCAGCGCCGAGACAGGGGATACTGAAGCTTTCTTT
CDR3aa: CASSAETGDTEAFF
j_gene: TRBJ1-1
abundance: NA
v_gene: TRBV5-1
d_gene: TRBD1